Listed below are T cell receptor beta chains from one sample, sequenced in a study of blood T cell repertoires in COVID-19. Profiled with immunoSEQ multiplex PCR; TCRdb holds only in-frame clones, not every one. The sample holds roughly 30,000 clones, more than 70% seen once. The sample consisted of peripheral blood. These TCRs come from a human donor in a cohort sampled during active COVID-19. CDR3s include the opening cysteine and the closing phenylalanine or tryptophan. The D gene is left open where the match is weak. Clone size is not always given. Where it is, it says once, few, many or a class for expanded clones.

clone size	V gene	J gene	D gene	CDR3 protein	CDR3 DNA
.	TRBV11-2	TRBJ1-1	TRBD1	CASITGTGGNTEAFF	TGTGCCAGCATTACCGGGACAGGGGGGAACACTGAAGCTTTCTTT
.	TRBV6-5	TRBJ2-5	TRBD1	CASRGPLTGAATQYF	TGTGCCAGCAGGGGCCCTCTGACAGGGGCGGCGACCCAGTACTTC
.	TRBV10-3	TRBJ2-3	.	CAIKGEISTDTQYF	TGTGCCATCAAGGGGGAGATTAGCACAGATACGCAGTATTTT
.	TRBV5-1	TRBJ2-6	.	CASSLEGRGGANVLTF	TGCGCCAGCAGCTTGGAAGGCAGGGGTGGGGCCAACGTCCTGACTTTC
.	TRBV28	TRBJ1-1	TRBD1	CASSDSLDPRGMWTTTEAFF	TGTGCCAGCAGCGACAGCCTGGATCCCAGGGGGATGTGGACGACCACTGAAGCTTTCTTT
once	TRBV7-2	TRBJ2-2	.	CASSPSGVGTGELFF	TGTGCCAGCAGCCCAAGCGGCGTGGGTACCGGGGAGCTGTTTTTT
.	TRBV4-2	TRBJ1-1	.	CASSPGLISNTEAFF	TGTGCCAGCAGCCCCGGACTGATCTCGAACACTGAAGCTTTCTTT
.	TRBV19	TRBJ2-5	.	CASSMGLLGTQYF	TGTGCCAGTAGTATGGGACTCTTGGGGACCCAGTACTTC
.	TRBV2	TRBJ2-5	TRBD1	CASSPTGAQETQYF	TGTGCCAGCAGTCCGACAGGGGCTCAAGAGACCCAGTACTTC
.	TRBV6-5	TRBJ2-2	.	CASGRVSGELFF	TGTGCCAGCGGCAGGGTTTCCGGGGAGCTGTTTTTT
.	TRBV29-1	TRBJ2-7	TRBD1	CSVEGTGAEQYF	TGCAGCGTTGAAGGGACAGGGGCCGAGCAGTACTTC
.	TRBV18	TRBJ1-2	.	CASSPQSQSGYTF	TGTGCCAGCTCACCGCAGTCCCAGTCGGGCTACACCTTC
.	TRBV5-1	TRBJ1-2	.	CASSLGEGSGYTF	TGCGCCAGCAGCTTGGGGGAGGGCTCGGGCTACACCTTC
.	TRBV7-2	TRBJ2-7	.	CASSIKDRTYEQYF	TGTGCCAGCAGCATTAAGGACAGAACCTACGAGCAGTACTTC
.	TRBV28	TRBJ1-1	.	CASMTLAPRDTEAFF	TGTGCCAGCATGACCCTGGCTCCGCGGGACACTGAAGCTTTCTTT
.	TRBV3-1/TRBV3-2	TRBJ1-6	.	CASSQDGGNSPLHF	TGTGCCAGCAGCCAAGATGGCGGGAATTCACCCCTCCACTTT
once	TRBV6-6	TRBJ1-1	TRBD1	CASSWGQAEAFF	TGTGCCAGCAGTTGGGGACAGGCTGAAGCTTTCTTT
.	TRBV2	TRBJ2-6	.	CASKWQGGAGANVLTF	TGTGCCAGCAAGTGGCAGGGGGGAGCTGGGGCCAACGTCCTGACTTTC
.	TRBV10-3	TRBJ2-7	TRBD2	CAISPRTSNYEQYF	TGTGCCATCAGCCCCAGGACTAGTAATTACGAGCAGTACTTC
once	TRBV28	TRBJ2-3	TRBD2	CASSRLAGGADTQYF	TGTGCCAGCAGTCGACTAGCGGGGGGGGCAGATACGCAGTATTTT
.	TRBV3-1/TRBV3-2	TRBJ1-2	.	CASSQVHHRGYTF	TGTGCCAGCAGCCAAGTCCACCACCGGGGCTACACCTTC
few	TRBV5-1	TRBJ2-5	.	CASTGPATQETQYF	TGCGCCAGCACGGGTCCAGCAACCCAAGAGACCCAGTACTTC
.	TRBV29-1	TRBJ2-2	.	CSVVWSDTGELFF	TGCAGCGTTGTCTGGTCGGACACCGGGGAGCTGTTTTTT
.	TRBV2	TRBJ2-2	.	CASTNQGTGELFF	TGTGCCAGCACCAATCAGGGGACCGGGGAGCTGTTTTTT
.	TRBV19	TRBJ1-6	TRBD1	CASRSDRANSPLHF	TGTGCCAGTAGATCGGACAGGGCAAATTCACCCCTCCACTTT
.	TRBV5-1	TRBJ1-3	.	CASSRLGSGNTIYF	TGCGCCAGCAGCAGACTTGGCTCTGGAAACACCATATATTTT
.	TRBV2	TRBJ2-5	TRBD1	CASSVDRGREAQYF	TGTGCCAGCAGCGTCGACAGGGGGCGAGAGGCCCAGTACTTC
.	TRBV2	TRBJ1-4	TRBD1	CASKQRQGVEKLFF	TGTGCCAGCAAACAAAGACAGGGGGTCGAAAAACTGTTTTTT